Listed here are 7 T cell receptor beta chains from one sample, sequenced in a study of T cells in Graves' hyperthyroidism and ophthalmopathy. Amplified regions were TCR beta CDR3 sequences from RNA transcripts. First-round RT-PCR with HTBI primers amplified the TCR CDR3 region. TCRdb independently ran MiXCR on the multiplex PCR reads; one entry per CDR3 protein. The repertoire holds 700,000 to 950,000 distinct CDR3 sequences, with about a third as singletons. Sequenced: blood. These receptors all stem from a woman in her thirties or forties with Graves' hyperthyroidism.

This clonotype was counted many times. The chain is built from TRBV10-3 and TRBJ1-2; the D is unclear. Germline V gene sequence: CDR1 ENHRY, CDR2 SYGVKD. The CDR3 runs to 15 residues. Between the trimmed V and J ends, which lost 3 bases and 0 bases, there was a span of 11 bases. The CDR3 sequence is CAISDNFPANYGYTF. The DNA for the CDR3 is TGTGCCATCAGTGATAATTTCCCGGCTAACTATGGCTACACCTTC.

This clonotype was seen only a few times. The V gene is TRBV29-1, the J gene TRBJ2-3; 7 bases map to TRBD1. Germline V gene lookup returns CDR1 SQVTM and CDR2 ANQGSEA. This CDR3 has 13 residues. V was pared by 6 bases and J by 4 bases, with 7 bases of the junction left unmatched. The CDR3 reads CSVRGQLADTQYF. The CDR3 nucleotides are TGCAGCGTCCGGGGACAGTTGGCAGATACGCAGTATTTT.

Here the CDR3 DNA reads TGTGCCATCATGGACAGAGAAGAGACCCAGTACTTC. Translation gives CAIMDREETQYF. V usage is TRBV10-3 and J usage is TRBJ2-5, with a weak D call TRBD1 (6 bases). The V end was cut by 7 bases, the J end by 3 bases, with 9 bases between. Germline V gene lookup returns CDR1 ENHRY and CDR2 SYGVKD. The CDR3 spans 12 residues.

The CDR3 nucleotides read TGTGCCAGCAGTTTGACACGGTCCCCCAGGAGCGGGAGTCGGACCGGGGAGCTGTTTTTT. This translates into CASSLTRSPRSGSRTGELFF. The chain carries TRBV25-1 and TRBJ2-2, with 8 bases fitting TRBD2. V dropped 5 bases and J dropped 5; count of bases not matched to a gene: 22. The CDR3 has 20 amino acids. Per the germline V gene, CDR1 is MGHDK and CDR2 is SYGVNS. The full variable domain, with the rest looked up from reference TRBV25-1 and TRBJ2-2, is EADIYQTPRYLVIGTGKKITLECSQTMGHDKMYWYQQDPGMELHLIHYSYGVNSTEKGDLSSESTVSRIRTEHFPLTLESARPSHTSQYLCASSLTRSPRSGSRTGELFFGEGSRLTVL.

The chain has TRBV2 and TRBJ2-5; 7 bases fit TRBD2. From germline, CDR1 is SNHLY and CDR2 FYNNEI. V shed 7 bases, J shed 5 bases, and the junction held 10 bases outside the gene matches. The CDR3 runs to 14 residues. In DNA, the CDR3 is TGTGCCAGCAAGGCCGGGACTAACTGGGAGACCCAGTACTTC. As protein: CASKAGTNWETQYF.

This clonotype was counted ten times or more. The gene calls are TRBV7-2 and TRBJ1-2; a possible D gene is TRBD1 (5 bases). In germline, CDR1 is SGHTA, CDR2 FQGNSA. Trimming took 4 bases from V and 8 from J, leaving 14 bases between them. The CDR3 covers 13 residues. The CDR3 DNA sequence: TGTGCCAGCAGCTCGGCGGGGACCAGAGGCTACACCTTC. Protein: CASSSAGTRGYTF.

This clonotype showed up just a few times. This chain uses TRBV19 with TRBJ1-1, with a tentative D call TRBD1 (5 bases). CDR1 is LNHDA, CDR2 SQIVND, per germline (reference sequence). The V end was cut by 3 bases, the J end by 0 bases, with 11 bases between. The CDR3 extends over 15 amino acids. CDR3 nucleotide sequence: TGTGCCAGTAGTATCCTGGGCAGGGTGAACACTGAAGCTTTCTTT. Translating it yields CASSILGRVNTEAFF.